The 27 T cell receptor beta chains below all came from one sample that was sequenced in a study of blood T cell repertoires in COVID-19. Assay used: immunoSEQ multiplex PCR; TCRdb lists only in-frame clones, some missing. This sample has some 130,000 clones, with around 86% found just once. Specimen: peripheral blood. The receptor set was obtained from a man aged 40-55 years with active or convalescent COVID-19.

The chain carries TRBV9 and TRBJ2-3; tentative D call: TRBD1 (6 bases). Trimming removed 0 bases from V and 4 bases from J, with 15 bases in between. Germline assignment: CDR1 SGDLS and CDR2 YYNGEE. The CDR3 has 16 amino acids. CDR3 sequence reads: CASSVAQGIRADTQYF. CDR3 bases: TGTGCCAGCAGCGTAGCTCAGGGGATAAGGGCAGATACGCAGTATTTT. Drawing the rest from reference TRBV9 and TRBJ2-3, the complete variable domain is DSGVTQTPKHLITATGQRVTLRCSPRSGDLSVYWYQQSLDQGLQFLIQYYNGEERAKGNILERFSAQQFPDLHSELNLSSLELGDSALYFCASSVAQGIRADTQYFGPGTRLTVL.

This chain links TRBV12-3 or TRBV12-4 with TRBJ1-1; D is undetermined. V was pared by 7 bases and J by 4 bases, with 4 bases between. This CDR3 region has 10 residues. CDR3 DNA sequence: TGTGCCAGCATTCGCACTGAAGCTTTCTTT. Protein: CASIRTEAFF.

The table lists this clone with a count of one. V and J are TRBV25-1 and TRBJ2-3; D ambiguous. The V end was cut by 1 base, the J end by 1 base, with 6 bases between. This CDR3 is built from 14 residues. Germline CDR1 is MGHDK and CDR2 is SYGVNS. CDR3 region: CASSEWARTDTQYF. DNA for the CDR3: TGTGCCAGCAGTGAATGGGCCCGCACAGATACGCAGTATTTT.

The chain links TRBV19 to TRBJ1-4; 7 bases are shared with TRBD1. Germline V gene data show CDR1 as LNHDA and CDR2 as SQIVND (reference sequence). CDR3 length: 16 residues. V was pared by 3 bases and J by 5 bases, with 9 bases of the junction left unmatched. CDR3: CASSMGTGAVNEKLFF. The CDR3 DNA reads TGTGCCAGTAGTATGGGTACAGGGGCAGTGAATGAAAAACTGTTTTTT.

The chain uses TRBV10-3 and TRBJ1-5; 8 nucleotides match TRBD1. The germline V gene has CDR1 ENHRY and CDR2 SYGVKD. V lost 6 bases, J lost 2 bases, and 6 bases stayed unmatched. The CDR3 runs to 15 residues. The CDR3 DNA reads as TGTGCCATCAGCACAGGGGGTAATGGCAATCAGCCCCAGCATTTT. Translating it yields CAISTGGNGNQPQHF.

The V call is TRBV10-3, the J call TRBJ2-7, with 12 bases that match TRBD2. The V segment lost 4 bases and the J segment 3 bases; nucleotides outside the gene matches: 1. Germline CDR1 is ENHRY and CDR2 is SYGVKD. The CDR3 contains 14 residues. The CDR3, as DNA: TGTGCCATCAGTGGACTAGCGGGGGTCTACGAGCAGTACTTC. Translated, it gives CAISGLAGVYEQYF.

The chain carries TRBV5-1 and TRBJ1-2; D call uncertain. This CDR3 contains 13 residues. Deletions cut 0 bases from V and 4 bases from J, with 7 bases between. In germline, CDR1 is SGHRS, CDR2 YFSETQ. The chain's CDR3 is CASSLEQLYGYTF. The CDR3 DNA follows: TGCGCCAGCAGCTTGGAACAGCTCTATGGCTACACCTTC.

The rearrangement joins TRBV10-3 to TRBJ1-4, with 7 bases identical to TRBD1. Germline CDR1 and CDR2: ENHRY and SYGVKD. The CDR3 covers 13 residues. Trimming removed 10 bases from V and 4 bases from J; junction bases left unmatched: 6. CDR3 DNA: TGTGCCACACACCGGGACAGTAATGAAAAACTGTTTTTT. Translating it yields CATHRDSNEKLFF.

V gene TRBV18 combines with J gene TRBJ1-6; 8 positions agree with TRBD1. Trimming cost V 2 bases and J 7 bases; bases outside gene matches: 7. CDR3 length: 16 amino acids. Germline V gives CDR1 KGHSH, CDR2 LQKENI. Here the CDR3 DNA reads TGTGCCAGCTCACCAACAGGGGGAATGACGAATTCACCCCTCCACTTT. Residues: CASSPTGGMTNSPLHF.

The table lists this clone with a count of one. The CDR3 nucleotides read TGTGCCAGCAGCTTGGGGTTTAGCTCCTATAATTCACCCCTCCACTTT. Protein product: CASSLGFSSYNSPLHF. The chain employs TRBV5-5 and TRBJ1-6; D not certain. This CDR3 is 16 amino acids long. The germline CDR1 and CDR2 sequences are SGHKS and YYEKEE (reference sequence). Between the trimmed V and J ends, which lost 0 bases and 0 bases, there was a span of 7 bases.

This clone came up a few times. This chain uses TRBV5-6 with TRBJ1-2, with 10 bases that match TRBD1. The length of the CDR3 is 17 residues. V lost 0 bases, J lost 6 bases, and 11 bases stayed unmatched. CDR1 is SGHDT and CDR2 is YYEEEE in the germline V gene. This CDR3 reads CASSLDVTGGRLHGYTF. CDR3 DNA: TGTGCCAGCAGCTTGGACGTGACAGGGGGCAGACTTCATGGCTACACCTTC.

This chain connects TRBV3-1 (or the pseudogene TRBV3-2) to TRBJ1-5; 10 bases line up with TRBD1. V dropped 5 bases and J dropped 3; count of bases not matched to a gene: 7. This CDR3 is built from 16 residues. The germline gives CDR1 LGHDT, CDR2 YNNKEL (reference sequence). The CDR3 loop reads CASSTGTGVSNQPQHF. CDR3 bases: TGTGCCAGCAGCACCGGGACAGGGGTCTCCAATCAGCCCCAGCATTTT.

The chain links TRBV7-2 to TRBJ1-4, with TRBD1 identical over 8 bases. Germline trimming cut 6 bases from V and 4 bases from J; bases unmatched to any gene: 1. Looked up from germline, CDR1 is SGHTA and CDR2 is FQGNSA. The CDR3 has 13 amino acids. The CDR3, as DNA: TGTGCCAGCAGGGACAGGGTTAATGAAAAACTGTTTTTT. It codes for CASRDRVNEKLFF.

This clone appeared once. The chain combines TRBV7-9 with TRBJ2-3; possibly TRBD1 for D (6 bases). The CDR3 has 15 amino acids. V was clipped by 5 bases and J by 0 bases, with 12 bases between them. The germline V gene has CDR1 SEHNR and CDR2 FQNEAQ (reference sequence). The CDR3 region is CASSHRETSTDTQYF. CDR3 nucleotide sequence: TGTGCCAGCAGCCACAGGGAAACTAGCACAGATACGCAGTATTTT. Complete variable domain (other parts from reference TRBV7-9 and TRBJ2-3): DTGVSQNPRHKITKRGQNVTFRCDPISEHNRLYWYRQTLGQGPEFLTYFQNEAQLEKSRLLSDRFSAERPKGSFSTLEIQRTEQGDSAMYLCASSHRETSTDTQYFGPGTRLTVL.

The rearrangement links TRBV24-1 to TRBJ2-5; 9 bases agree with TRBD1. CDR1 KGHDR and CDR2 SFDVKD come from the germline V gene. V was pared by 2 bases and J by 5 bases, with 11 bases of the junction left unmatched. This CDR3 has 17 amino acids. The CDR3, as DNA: TGTGCCACCAGTGATTCGGCAACAGGGGGCACTTGGGAGACCCAGTACTTC. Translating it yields CATSDSATGGTWETQYF.

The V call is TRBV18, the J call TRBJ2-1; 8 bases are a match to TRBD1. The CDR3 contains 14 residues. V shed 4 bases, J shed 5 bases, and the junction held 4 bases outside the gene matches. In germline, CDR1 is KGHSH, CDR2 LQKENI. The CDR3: CASSRTGRNNEQFF. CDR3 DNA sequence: TGTGCCAGCTCACGGACAGGGAGGAACAATGAGCAGTTCTTC.

CDR3 sequence: CASSPPGGNEQFF. Here the CDR3 DNA reads TGTGCCAGCTCCCCCCCCGGGGGGAATGAGCAGTTCTTC. V is TRBV18 and J is TRBJ2-1; 7 bases fit TRBD2. CDR3 size: 13 residues. From germline, CDR1 is KGHSH and CDR2 LQKENI. Trimming at V came to 6 bases and at J to 7 bases, leaving 6 bases not matched to a gene.

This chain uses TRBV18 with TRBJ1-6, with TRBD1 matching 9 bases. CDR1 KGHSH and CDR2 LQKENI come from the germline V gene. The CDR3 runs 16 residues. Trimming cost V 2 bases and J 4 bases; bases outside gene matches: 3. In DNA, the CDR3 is TGTGCCAGCTCACCATACAGGGGGCGTTATAATTCACCCCTCCACTTT. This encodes CASSPYRGRYNSPLHF.

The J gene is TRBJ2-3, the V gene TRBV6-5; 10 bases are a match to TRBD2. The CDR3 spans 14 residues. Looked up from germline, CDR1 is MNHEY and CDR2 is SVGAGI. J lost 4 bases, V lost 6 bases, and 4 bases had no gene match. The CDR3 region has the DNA TGTGCCAGCAGCATAGCGGGGGGATCAGATACGCAGTATTTT. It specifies CASSIAGGSDTQYF.

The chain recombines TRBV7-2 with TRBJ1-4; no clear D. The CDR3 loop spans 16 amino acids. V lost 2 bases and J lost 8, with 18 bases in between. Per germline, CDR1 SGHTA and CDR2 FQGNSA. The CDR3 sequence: CASSLFQWAVAEKLFF. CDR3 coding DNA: TGTGCCAGCAGCTTATTTCAATGGGCGGTAGCGGAAAAACTGTTTTTT.

The CDR3 coding sequence is TGCGCCAGCAGCGGCGGAGTCCGCCCCTATAATTCACCCCTCCACTTT. Encoded protein: CASSGGVRPYNSPLHF. The gene calls are TRBV5-1 and TRBJ1-6; D call uncertain. This CDR3 spans 16 amino acids. The V and J ends lost 4 bases and 2 bases respectively, with 13 bases between them. The germline V gene has CDR1 SGHRS and CDR2 YFSETQ.

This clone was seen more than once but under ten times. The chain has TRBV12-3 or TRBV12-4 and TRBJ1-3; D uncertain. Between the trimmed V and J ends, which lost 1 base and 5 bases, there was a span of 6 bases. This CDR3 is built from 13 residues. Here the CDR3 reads CASSLGRRNTIYF. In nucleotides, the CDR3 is TGTGCCAGCAGTTTAGGGAGGAGAAACACCATATATTTT.

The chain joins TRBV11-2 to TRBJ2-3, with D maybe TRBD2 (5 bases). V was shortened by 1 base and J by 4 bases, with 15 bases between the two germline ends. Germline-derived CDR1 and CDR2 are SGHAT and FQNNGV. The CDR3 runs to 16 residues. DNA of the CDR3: TGTGCCAGCAGCTTAGTACGAGGACTTGGCGCAGATACGCAGTATTTT. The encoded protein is CASSLVRGLGADTQYF.

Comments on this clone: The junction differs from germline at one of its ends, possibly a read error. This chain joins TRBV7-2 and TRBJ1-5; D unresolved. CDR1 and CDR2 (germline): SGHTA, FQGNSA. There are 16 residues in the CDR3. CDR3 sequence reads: CASSLASWQSNQPQHF. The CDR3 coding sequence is TGTGCCAGCAGCCTAGCAAGTTGGCAAAGCAATCAGCCCCAGCATTTT.

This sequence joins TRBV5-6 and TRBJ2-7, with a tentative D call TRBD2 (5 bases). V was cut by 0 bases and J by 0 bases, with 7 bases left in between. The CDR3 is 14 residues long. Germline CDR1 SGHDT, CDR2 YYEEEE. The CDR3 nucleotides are TGTGCCAGCAGCTTGGCCGGGGACTCCTACGAGCAGTACTTC. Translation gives CASSLAGDSYEQYF.

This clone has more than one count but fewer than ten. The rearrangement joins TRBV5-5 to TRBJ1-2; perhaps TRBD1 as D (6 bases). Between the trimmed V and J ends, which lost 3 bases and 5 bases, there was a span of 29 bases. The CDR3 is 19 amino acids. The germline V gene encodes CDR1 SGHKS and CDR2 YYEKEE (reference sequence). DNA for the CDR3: TGTGCCAGCAGCTCCAGCGGCACAGGGCAATTTGTGCTCCTTTATGGCTACACCTTC. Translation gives CASSSSGTGQFVLLYGYTF.

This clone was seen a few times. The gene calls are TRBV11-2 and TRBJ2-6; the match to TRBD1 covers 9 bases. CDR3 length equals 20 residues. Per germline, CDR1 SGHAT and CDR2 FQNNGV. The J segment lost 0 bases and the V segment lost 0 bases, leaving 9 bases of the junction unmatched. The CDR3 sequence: CASSLELGTGPYSGANVLTF. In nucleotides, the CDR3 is TGTGCCAGCAGCTTAGAGCTGGGGACAGGGCCGTACTCTGGGGCCAACGTCCTGACTTTC.